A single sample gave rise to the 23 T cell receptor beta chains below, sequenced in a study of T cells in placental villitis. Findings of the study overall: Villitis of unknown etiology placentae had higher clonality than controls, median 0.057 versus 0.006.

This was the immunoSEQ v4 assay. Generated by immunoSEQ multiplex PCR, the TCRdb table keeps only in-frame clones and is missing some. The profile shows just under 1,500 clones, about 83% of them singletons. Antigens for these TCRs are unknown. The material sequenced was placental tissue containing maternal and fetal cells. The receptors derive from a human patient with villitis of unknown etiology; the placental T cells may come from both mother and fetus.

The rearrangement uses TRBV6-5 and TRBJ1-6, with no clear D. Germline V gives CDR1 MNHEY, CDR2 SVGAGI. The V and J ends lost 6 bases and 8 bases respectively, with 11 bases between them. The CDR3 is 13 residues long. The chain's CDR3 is CASRRTEDSPLHF. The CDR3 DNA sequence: TGTGCCAGCAGAAGGACGGAAGATTCACCCCTCCACTTT.

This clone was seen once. The CDR3: CASSIDLPTASNQPQHF. CDR3 sequence (DNA): TGTGCCAGTAGTATAGATCTACCGACAGCTAGCAATCAGCCCCAGCATTTT. The J gene is TRBJ1-5, the V gene TRBV19; D possibly corresponds to TRBD1 (5 bases). Germline values: CDR1 LNHDA, CDR2 SQIVND (reference sequence). The V end lost 0 bases, the J end lost 0 bases, and 12 bases lay between the germline ends. The CDR3 loop spans 17 amino acids.

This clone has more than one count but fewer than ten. CDR3 amino acids: CSDGGAHYGYTF. The CDR3 DNA sequence: TGCAGCGACGGGGGTGCGCACTATGGCTACACCTTC. The chain carries TRBV29-1 and TRBJ1-2, with TRBD1 as a possible D gene (5 bases). The V end lost 7 bases, the J end lost 3 bases, and 12 bases lay between the germline ends. From germline, CDR1 is SQVTM and CDR2 ANQGSEA. The CDR3 is made up of 12 amino acids.

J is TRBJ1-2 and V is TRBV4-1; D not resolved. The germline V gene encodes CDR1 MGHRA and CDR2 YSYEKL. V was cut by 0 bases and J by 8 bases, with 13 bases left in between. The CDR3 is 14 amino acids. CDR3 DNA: TGCGCCAGCAGCCAAGAACCCCCCCCAGGAGGCTACACCTTC. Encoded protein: CASSQEPPPGGYTF.

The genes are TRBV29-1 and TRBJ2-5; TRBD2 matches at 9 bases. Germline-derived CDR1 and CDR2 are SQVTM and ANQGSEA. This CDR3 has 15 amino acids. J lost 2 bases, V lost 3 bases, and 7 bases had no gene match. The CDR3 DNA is TGCAGCGTTGATCCTAGCGGGGACCGGCAAGAGACCCAGTACTTC. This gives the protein CSVDPSGDRQETQYF.

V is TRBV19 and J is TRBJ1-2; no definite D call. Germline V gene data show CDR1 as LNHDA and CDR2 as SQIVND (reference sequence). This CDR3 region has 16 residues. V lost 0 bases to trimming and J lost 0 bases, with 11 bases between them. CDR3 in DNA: TGTGCCAGTAGTATAGATATCCAGACCTCTAACTATGGCTACACCTTC. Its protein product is CASSIDIQTSNYGYTF.

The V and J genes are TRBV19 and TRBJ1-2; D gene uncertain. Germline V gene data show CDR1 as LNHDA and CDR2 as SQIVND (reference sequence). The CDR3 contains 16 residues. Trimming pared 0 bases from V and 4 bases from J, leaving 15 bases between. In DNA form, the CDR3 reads TGTGCCAGTAGTATAGATTTCGCACAGCGCCTCTATGGCTACACCTTC. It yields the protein CASSIDFAQRLYGYTF.

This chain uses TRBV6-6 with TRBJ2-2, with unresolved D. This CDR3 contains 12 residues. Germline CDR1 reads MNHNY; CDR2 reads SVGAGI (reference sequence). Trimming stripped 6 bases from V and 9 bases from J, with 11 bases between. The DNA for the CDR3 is TGTGCCAGCAGCCTGTCACCGAGGGAGCTGTTTTTT. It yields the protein CASSLSPRELFF.

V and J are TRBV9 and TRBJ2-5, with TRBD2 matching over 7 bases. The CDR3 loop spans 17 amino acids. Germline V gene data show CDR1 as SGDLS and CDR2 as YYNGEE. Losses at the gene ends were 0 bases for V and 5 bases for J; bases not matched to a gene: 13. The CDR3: CASSVGSGTTVEETQYF. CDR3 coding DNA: TGTGCCAGCAGCGTAGGGTCTGGGACTACTGTAGAGGAGACCCAGTACTTC.

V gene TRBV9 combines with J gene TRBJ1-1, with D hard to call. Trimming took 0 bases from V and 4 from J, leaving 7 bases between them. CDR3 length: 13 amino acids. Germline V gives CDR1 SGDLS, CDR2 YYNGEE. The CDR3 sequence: CASSVGGITEAFF. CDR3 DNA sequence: TGTGCCAGCAGCGTAGGGGGTATCACTGAAGCTTTCTTT.

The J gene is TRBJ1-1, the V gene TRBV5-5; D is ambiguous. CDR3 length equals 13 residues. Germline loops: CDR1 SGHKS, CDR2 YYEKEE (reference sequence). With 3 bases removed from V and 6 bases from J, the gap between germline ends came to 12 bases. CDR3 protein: CASSSGNVPEAFF. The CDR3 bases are TGTGCCAGCAGCTCTGGGAACGTGCCTGAAGCTTTCTTT. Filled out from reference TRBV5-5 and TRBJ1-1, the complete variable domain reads DAGVTQSPTHLIKTRGQQVTLRCSPISGHKSVSWYQQVLGQGPQFIFQYYEKEERGRGNFPDRFSARQFPNYSSELNVNALLLGDSALYLCASSSGNVPEAFFGQGTRLTVV.

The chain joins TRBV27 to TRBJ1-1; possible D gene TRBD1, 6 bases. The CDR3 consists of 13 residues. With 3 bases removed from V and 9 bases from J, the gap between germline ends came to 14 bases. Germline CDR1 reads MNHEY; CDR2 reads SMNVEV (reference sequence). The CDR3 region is CASSFFPGQKAFF. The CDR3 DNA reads TGTGCCAGCAGTTTTTTCCCGGGACAAAAAGCTTTCTTT.

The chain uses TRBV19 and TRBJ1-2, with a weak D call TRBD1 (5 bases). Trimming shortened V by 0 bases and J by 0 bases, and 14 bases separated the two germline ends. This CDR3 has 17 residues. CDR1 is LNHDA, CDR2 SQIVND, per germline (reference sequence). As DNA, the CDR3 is TGTGCCAGTAGTATAGATCATACAGGAGTAGCTAACTATGGCTACACCTTC. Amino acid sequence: CASSIDHTGVANYGYTF.

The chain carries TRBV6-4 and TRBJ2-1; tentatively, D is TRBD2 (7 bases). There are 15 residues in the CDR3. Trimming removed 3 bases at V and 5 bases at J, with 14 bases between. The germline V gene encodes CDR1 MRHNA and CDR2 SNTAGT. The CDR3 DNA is TGTGCCAGCAGTGATGGGGGGGCCATACACAATGAGCAGTTCTTC. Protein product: CASSDGGAIHNEQFF.

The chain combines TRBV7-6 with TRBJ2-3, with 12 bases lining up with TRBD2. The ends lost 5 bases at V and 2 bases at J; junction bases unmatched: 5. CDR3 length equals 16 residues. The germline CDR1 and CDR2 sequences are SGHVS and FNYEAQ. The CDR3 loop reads CASSQRLAGDTDTQYF. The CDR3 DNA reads TGTGCCAGCAGCCAGAGACTAGCGGGGGACACAGATACGCAGTATTTT.

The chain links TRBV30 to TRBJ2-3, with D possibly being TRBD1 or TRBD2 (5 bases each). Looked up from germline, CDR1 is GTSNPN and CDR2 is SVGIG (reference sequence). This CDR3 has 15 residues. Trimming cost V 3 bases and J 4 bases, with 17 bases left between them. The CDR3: CAWSNGVEGADTQYF. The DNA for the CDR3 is TGTGCCTGGAGCAACGGGGTCGAAGGGGCAGATACGCAGTATTTT. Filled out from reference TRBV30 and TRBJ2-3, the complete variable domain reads SQTIHQWPATLVQPVGSPLSLECTVEGTSNPNLYWYRQAAGRGLQLLFYSVGIGQISSEVPQNLSASRPQDRQFILSSKKLLLSDSGFYLCAWSNGVEGADTQYFGPGTRLTVL.

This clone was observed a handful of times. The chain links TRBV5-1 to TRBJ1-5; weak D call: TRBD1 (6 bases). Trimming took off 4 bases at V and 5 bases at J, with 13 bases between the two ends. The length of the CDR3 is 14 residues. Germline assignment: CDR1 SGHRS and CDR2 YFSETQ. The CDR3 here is CASSLGQVDQPQHF. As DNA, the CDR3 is TGCGCCAGCAGCCTGGGACAAGTAGATCAGCCCCAGCATTTT.

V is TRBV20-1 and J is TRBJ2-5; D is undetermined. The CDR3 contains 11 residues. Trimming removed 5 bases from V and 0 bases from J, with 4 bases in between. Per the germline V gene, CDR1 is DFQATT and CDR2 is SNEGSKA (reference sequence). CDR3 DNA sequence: TGCAGTGCTCAGTACCAAGAGACCCAGTACTTC. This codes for CSAQYQETQYF.

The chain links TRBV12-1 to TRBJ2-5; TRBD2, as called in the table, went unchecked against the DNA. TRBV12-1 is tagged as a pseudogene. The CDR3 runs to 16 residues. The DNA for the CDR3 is TGTGCCAGCAGCTTTTTCGGGATTCGACCCCAAGAGACCCAGTACTTC. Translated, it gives CASSFFGIRPQETQYF.

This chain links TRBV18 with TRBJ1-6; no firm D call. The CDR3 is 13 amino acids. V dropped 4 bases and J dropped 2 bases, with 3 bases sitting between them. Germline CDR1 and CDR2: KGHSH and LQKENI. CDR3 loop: CASSHAYNSPLHF. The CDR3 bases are TGTGCCAGCTCACATGCCTATAATTCACCCCTCCACTTT.

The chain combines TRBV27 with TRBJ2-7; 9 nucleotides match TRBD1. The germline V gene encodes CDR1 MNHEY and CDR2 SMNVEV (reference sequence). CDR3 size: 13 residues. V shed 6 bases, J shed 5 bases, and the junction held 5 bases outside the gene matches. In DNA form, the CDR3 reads TGTGCCAGCAGCTACAGGGGGCGCCACGAGCAGTACTTC. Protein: CASSYRGRHEQYF.

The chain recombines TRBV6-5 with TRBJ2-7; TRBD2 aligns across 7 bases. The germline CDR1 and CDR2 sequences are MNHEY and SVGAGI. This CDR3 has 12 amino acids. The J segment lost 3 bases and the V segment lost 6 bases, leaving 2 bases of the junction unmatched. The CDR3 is CASRTSSYEQYV. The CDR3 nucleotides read TGTGCCAGCAGGACTAGCAGCTACGAGCAGTACGTC.

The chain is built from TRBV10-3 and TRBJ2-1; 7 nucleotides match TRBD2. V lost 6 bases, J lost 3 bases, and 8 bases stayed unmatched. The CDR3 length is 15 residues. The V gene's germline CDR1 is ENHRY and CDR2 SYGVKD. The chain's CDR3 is CAIRIGRDYYNEQFF. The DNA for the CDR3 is TGTGCCATCAGGATCGGACGGGACTACTACAATGAGCAGTTCTTC.